Listed here are 19 T cell receptor beta chains from one sample, sequenced in a study of cytomegalovirus exposure and HLA in healthy donors. A multiplex PCR was run with 60 Vbeta primers and 13 Jbeta primers. TCRdb keeps only in-frame clones here, not all; method: immunoSEQ multiplex PCR. The sample includes 310,000 or so clones, 70% to 90% of them seen just once. Sequenced material: PBMCs. The receptor set was obtained from a woman aged 18 to 35 in good health and CMV-seronegative.

The rearrangement uses TRBV2 and TRBJ1-3; no firm D call. The CDR3 is 15 residues long. The germline V gene encodes CDR1 SNHLY and CDR2 FYNNEI. Trimming pared 5 bases from V and 2 bases from J, leaving 13 bases between. The CDR3 DNA sequence: TGTGCCAGCAGTAAAAGTTCGGGAACTGGAAACACCATATATTTT. The encoded protein is CASSKSSGTGNTIYF. Supplemented by reference TRBV2 and TRBJ1-3, the full variable domain reads EPEVTQTPSHQVTQMGQEVILRCVPISNHLYFYWYRQILGQKVEFLVSFYNNEISEKSEIFDDQFSVERPDGSNFTLKIRSTKLEDSAMYFCASSKSSGTGNTIYFGEGSWLTVV.

This chain joins TRBV10-3 and TRBJ1-2; a weak D match, TRBD1 (6 bases). Trimming stripped 5 bases from V and 6 bases from J, with 16 bases between. The CDR3 is made up of 14 amino acids. Germline lookup yields CDR1 ENHRY and CDR2 SYGVKD. As DNA, the CDR3 is TGTGCCATCAGTACCGGGACATCTAGGGATGGCTACACCTTC. Amino acid sequence: CAISTGTSRDGYTF.

This clone was recorded only once. The chain employs TRBV2 and TRBJ1-2; D might be TRBD1 (6 bases). The V gene's germline CDR1 is SNHLY and CDR2 FYNNEI. V lost 7 bases, J lost 2 bases, and 17 bases lay in between. This CDR3 comprises 15 residues. Here the CDR3 reads CASTGGGARNYGYTF. CDR3 nucleotide sequence: TGTGCCAGCACCGGCGGGGGGGCGAGAAACTATGGCTACACCTTC.

The chain joins TRBV5-1 to TRBJ1-1; 8 positions match TRBD1. This CDR3 contains 16 residues. After removal of 2 bases from V and 2 bases from J, the junction contained 8 bases not matched to a gene. Germline V gene data show CDR1 as SGHRS and CDR2 as YFSETQ. The CDR3 DNA reads TGCGCCAGCAGCTTACAAGGACAGGGATCTAACACTGAAGCTTTCTTT. It is translated as CASSLQGQGSNTEAFF.

The count of this clone is one. The chain links TRBV6-5 to TRBJ1-2; unclear D gene. The CDR3 runs to 13 residues. CDR1 MNHEY and CDR2 SVGAGI come from the germline V gene. Deletions cut 5 bases from V and 13 bases from J, with 20 bases between. The CDR3 loop is CASSKERELEGTF. The CDR3, as DNA: TGTGCCAGCAGTAAGGAGCGGGAGTTGGAAGGCACCTTC.

This chain uses TRBV6-5 with TRBJ1-2; maybe TRBD1 (6 bases). Deletions cut 3 bases from V and 6 bases from J, with 17 bases between. Germline V gene lookup returns CDR1 MNHEY and CDR2 SVGAGI. CDR3 length equals 15 residues. The CDR3 region is CASSYFTGTSNGYTF. In nucleotides, the CDR3 is TGTGCCAGCAGTTATTTCACCGGGACATCCAATGGCTACACCTTC.

The chain employs TRBV6-5 and TRBJ2-7; D is perhaps TRBD2 (5 bases). V gave up 5 bases and J gave up 3 bases, with 14 bases separating them. The CDR3 sequence is 14 residues long. Germline V gene data show CDR1 as MNHEY and CDR2 as SVGAGI. CDR3 sequence reads: CASSTSGNHYEQYF. In DNA, the CDR3 is TGTGCCAGCAGTACTTCCGGGAATCACTACGAGCAGTACTTC.

Points on this clone: Additional DNA sequences in this sample encode the identical CDR3. The rearrangement uses TRBV11-3 and TRBJ2-7, with TRBD1 identical over 8 bases. Per the germline V gene, CDR1 is SGHNT and CDR2 is YENEEA. The CDR3 has 13 residues. V lost 5 bases, J lost 2 bases, and 2 bases stayed unmatched. The CDR3 reads CASSRTGTYEQYF. CDR3 DNA sequence: TGTGCCAGCAGCCGGACAGGGACCTACGAGCAGTACTTC.

V and J are TRBV5-4 and TRBJ2-1; TRBD1 matches at 11 bases. J lost 3 bases, V lost 5 bases, and 10 bases had no gene match. CDR1 and CDR2 from the germline V gene are SGHNT and YYREEE (reference sequence). The CDR3 covers 17 residues. The chain's CDR3 is CASRGPPGTGGYNEQFF. For the CDR3, the DNA is TGTGCCAGCAGAGGGCCCCCCGGGACAGGGGGCTACAATGAGCAGTTCTTC.

This clone appeared once. This sequence joins TRBV7-8 and TRBJ1-5, with 8 bases that match TRBD1. V shed 5 bases, J shed 6 bases, and the junction held 9 bases outside the gene matches. CDR1 SGHVS and CDR2 FQNEAQ come from the germline V gene. The CDR3 is 15 amino acids. CDR3 amino acids: CASSLMTGDGQPQHF. DNA for the CDR3: TGTGCCAGCAGCCTAATGACAGGGGACGGTCAGCCCCAGCATTTT.

A single count supports this clone. The chain has TRBV29-1 and TRBJ2-5, with D unresolved. The end of the DNA fits TRBJ2-7 better, so the J call may be wrong. The length of the CDR3 is 13 residues. The germline gives CDR1 SQVTM, CDR2 ANQGSEA. CDR3 sequence: CSVVGNRNYEQYF. DNA of the CDR3: TGCAGCGTTGTCGGTAACAGAAATTACGAGCAGTACTTC.

V is TRBV9 and J is TRBJ1-2; D is unresolved. This CDR3 contains 12 residues. Germline V CDR1 and CDR2: SGDLS, YYNGEE. Deletions cut 3 bases from V and 6 bases from J, with 9 bases between. The CDR3 protein is CASSASLHGYTF. CDR3 nucleotides: TGTGCCAGCAGCGCCTCCCTACATGGCTACACCTTC.

The chain combines TRBV4-1 with TRBJ2-1, with TRBD1 matching over 7 bases. J gave up 4 bases and V 1 base, and 7 bases lay outside the gene matches. Germline V gives CDR1 MGHRA, CDR2 YSYEKL. The CDR3 spans 16 residues. CDR3 residues: CASSQATGYLYNEQFF. The CDR3 region has the DNA TGCGCCAGCAGCCAAGCGACAGGGTACCTTTACAATGAGCAGTTCTTC.

V is TRBV7-8 and J is TRBJ2-7; no firm D call. Germline loops: CDR1 SGHVS, CDR2 FQNEAQ. V was cut by 7 bases and J by 6 bases, with 10 bases left in between. The CDR3 length is 11 residues. CDR3 protein: CASTPSVEQYF. For the CDR3, the DNA is TGTGCCAGCACCCCGTCGGTCGAGCAGTACTTC.

This clone was detected only once. This chain links TRBV15 with TRBJ2-7; 8 bases are shared with TRBD2. The CDR3 contains 15 residues. J was trimmed by 3 bases and V by 1 base; bases with no gene match: 5. The germline CDR1 and CDR2 sequences are LNHNV and YYDKDF (reference sequence). CDR3 DNA: TGTGCCACCAGCAGAGCGTCACGGGGGGGCTACGAGCAGTACTTC. Translating gives CATSRASRGGYEQYF.

The chain has TRBV5-1 and TRBJ2-7; 10 nucleotides line up with TRBD1. V trimming: 5 bases; J trimming: 7 bases; junction bases outside the gene matches: 9. The CDR3 runs 14 residues. Germline CDR1 is SGHRS and CDR2 is YFSETQ. The CDR3 nucleotides are TGCGCCAGCAGTAGACAGGGGGCAACGGAGGAGCAGTACTTC. This sequence encodes CASSRQGATEEQYF.

CDR3 coding DNA: TGTGCTAGTGGTTTGGCCCTTGACGAGCAGTACTTC. Translating gives CASGLALDEQYF. The V and J genes are TRBV12-5 and TRBJ2-7; no firm D call. In germline, CDR1 is LGHNT, CDR2 FRNRAP. V was shortened by 1 base and J by 5 bases, with 6 bases between the two germline ends. The CDR3 is 12 amino acids.

The V and J genes are TRBV5-1 and TRBJ1-1, with D maybe TRBD1 (5 bases). The CDR3 spans 14 residues. V was pared by 0 bases and J by 4 bases, with 10 bases between. Germline values: CDR1 SGHRS, CDR2 YFSETQ. CDR3 sequence: CASSLEGRATEAFF. The CDR3 DNA sequence: TGCGCCAGCAGCTTGGAGGGCAGGGCCACTGAAGCTTTCTTT.

The chain uses TRBV11-2 and TRBJ2-1; 8 positions agree with TRBD1. The CDR3 extends over 16 amino acids. Germline lookup yields CDR1 SGHAT and CDR2 FQNNGV. V trimming: 7 bases; J trimming: 3 bases; junction bases outside the gene matches: 11. The chain's CDR3 is CASNFLTGVHYNEQFF. CDR3 bases: TGTGCCAGCAACTTCCTGACAGGGGTACACTACAATGAGCAGTTCTTC. Together with reference TRBV11-2 and TRBJ2-1, the CDR3 gives the full variable domain: EAGVAQSPRYKIIEKRQSVAFWCNPISGHATLYWYQQILGQGPKLLIQFQNNGVVDDSQLPKDRFSAERLKGVDSTLKIQPAKLEDSAVYLCASNFLTGVHYNEQFFGPGTRLTVL.